Listed below are T cell receptor beta chains from one sample, sequenced in a study of blood T cell repertoires in COVID-19. Measured with immunoSEQ multiplex PCR; TCRdb has only the in-frame clones, and not every one. The sample contains around 330,000 clones, approximately 87% of which appear only once. The specimen sequenced was peripheral blood. The source is a woman aged 45-65 years with active or convalescent COVID-19. Both conserved end residues are trimmed from each CDR3.

v_call cdr3_aa
TRBV5-4 ASSGPNVGRWNTGELF
TRBV20-1 SALSSEQY
TRBV7-2 ASSQQGNYGYT
TRBV15 ATSRSHSGTGGNAGELF
TRBV7-2 ASSLVGWERAEAF
TRBV19 ASSITRFYEQY
TRBV5-1 ASSLEGVVGYT
TRBV19 ASTTGSTEAF
TRBV4-2 ASSHGLAGDAYEQY
TRBV18 ASSRDRTSYEQY
TRBV18 ASSRTTGALGYEQY
TRBV3-1/TRBV3-2 ASSPPLAGPTEAF
TRBV7-9 ASSLAQGSSSYEQY
TRBV7-2 ASNVLATETQY
TRBV30 AWSVPGHSYEQY
TRBV7-9 ASSFMIAGVVEQY
TRBV6-2/TRBV6-3 ASSSQGIRNTEAF
TRBV4-3 ASSQDSEDWLYEQY
TRBV2 ASRDEGRYEQY
TRBV28 ASSLIRGFTEAF
TRBV7-9 ASSSTGDGQPQH
TRBV19 ASTKRDTQY
TRBV19 ASSIRTGSGSNQPQH
TRBV2 ASSERDLGPYEQY
TRBV6-2/TRBV6-3 ASSFGRADTQY
TRBV5-6 ASSFWSGTGYNSPLH
TRBV28 ASSFFGVEGYT